Listed here is a single T cell receptor beta chain. Its cognate antigen is unknown. In the PCR, 60 Vbeta and 13 Jbeta primers were used. Assay: immunoSEQ multiplex PCR; the TCRdb copy retains only in-frame clones and omits some. The sample includes about 89,000 clones, 85% of them seen just once. These data belong to a study of cytomegalovirus exposure and HLA in healthy donors. Findings of the study overall: A missense DCLRE1C variant was associated with V- and J-gene trimming of TCR beta chains in a later analysis, and an independent cohort replicated the association. There were some V segments, including TRBV6-2 and TRBV6-3, excluded as indistinguishable. Later analysis placed DRB1 highest and HLA-C lowest in TCR association rates, which differed by HLA locus. Among CMV-associated TCR beta chains, most appeared HLA-restricted in a later analysis.

CDR1 and CDR2 (germline): MDHEN, SYDVKM. This CDR3 contains 14 residues. V lost 6 bases to trimming and J lost 5 bases, with 16 bases between them. This rearrangement joins TRBV28 to TRBJ1-1; D remains ambiguous. The sequencing sample was made of PBMCs. The origin of this receptor is a man aged 35-49 years in good health and CMV-seropositive. CDR3 in amino acids: CASSYTNPRTEAFF. The CDR3 region has the DNA TGTGCCAGCAGCTACACTAACCCGAGGACTGAAGCTTTCTTT.